Below, one TCR beta chain is given with its context. Its antigen remains unidentified. The read terminates 3 residues before the CDR3 end, so the remaining end is supplied by the germline J gene. The sample belongs to a study of T cells in women clearing cervical HPV infection (dated by TCRdb to the late 2010s). The study in broad terms: Cases were some 26 women with histologically confirmed HPV16-related CIN3 or worse, including a couple of invasive cancers. Since only a few of the women had HLA typing available, the possibility that HLA type was acting as a confounder could not be ruled out. Cases and controls were matched on year of sample collection and on age within five years. Blood from cases was collected at the visit at which the lesion was first identified, whereas blood from controls was collected once infection was no longer detected. Among cases, blood sampling occurred a median of 149 days after lesion detection, with an interquartile range of 90 to 200 days. The approximately 25 controls were women who cleared a single incident HPV16 infection within 12 months without developing precancer or cancer. The parent cohort enrolled 10,000 or so women aged 18 or older in Guanacaste, Costa Rica, during about 1992 to 1994 and followed them for six to eight years. Cases had a median age of about 35 years and controls had a median age of around 40, with no significant differences in baseline characteristics. Five blinded duplicates per group were added as quality controls, giving 60 or so samples: 50 or so participants and 10 replicates. This exploratory proof-of-principle case-control study, nested within the Guanacaste HPV Natural History Study in Costa Rica, compared TCR repertoires among women with different cervical HPV16 outcomes. What the work shows at the level of the full study, not this receptor alone: CIN3+ cases had significantly higher TCR repertoire richness than controls across sequencing depths, but evenness did not differ between the groups. The cross-sectional design could not show whether the associations came before the infection or were a result of it, and neither effector/memory subsets nor HPV-specific T cells were isolated. TRBV6-7 relative abundance was lower in cases than in controls (roughly 0.12% versus 0.15%; Bonferroni P = 0.0008). Because T-cell numbers per sample were unknown, differences in richness could reflect varying T-cell content rather than repertoire biology. Random forest classifiers combining richness and V gene abundances distinguished cases from controls with an estimated AUC of about 0.79.

TCR beta CDR3 regions were amplified by multiplex PCR using the immunoSEQ assay from an average of around 1.2 ug genomic DNA per sample. Primer bias was corrected in the assay by using a complete synthetic TCR repertoire to establish an amplification baseline. The amplicons were sequenced on the Illumina platform. The authors' pipeline ran thus. Error correction of the sequences involved clustering with frequency ratios plus a modified nearest-neighbor algorithm, after which the sequences were analyzed in the immunoSEQ Analyzer using IMGT gene definitions. At each rarefaction depth, TCR richness and evenness were averaged across 20 rarefaction repeats, and samples with fewer sequences than that depth were excluded. Relative abundances of V, D and J genes were compared between groups using Wilcoxon rank sum tests, with FDR correction applied. Blinded duplicates gave an intraclass correlation of about 96% for TCR richness and an average of roughly 76% across over 55 gene segments. TCRdb took this table from immuneACCESS and kept in-frame rearrangements with V and J called. Such tables lack part of the clones; where checked against another copy, unresolved V genes explain under half of the gap, and the rest is unexplained. The DNA was the basis for D and trimming; V, J and clone size are from that table. This sample's table contains 9,000 to 15,000 clones. Roughly 25% of the sample rests with the top ten.

V is cut back by 6 bases and J by 6 bases, with 3 bases in the junction unmatched. The CDR3 runs 12 amino acids, cysteine and phenylalanine included. Sequencing covers 27 bases of the CDR3, shown here with the frame starting at base 1. CDR1 and CDR2 were assigned from the germline V gene as SGHVS and FNYEAQ. Every participant had a single incident cervical HPV16 infection, and prevalent HPV16 infections were excluded. Cervical HPV DNA was detected with MY09/MY11 PCR, and genotyping was done by dot-blot hybridization. About 15 mL of heparinized blood were centrifuged, and the buffy coat was aliquoted, frozen at -30°C, then stored at -80°C. QIAGEN kits were used to extract genomic DNA from the buffy coat specimens.

Source material: blood buffy coat. The clonotype originates from a woman aged 18-70 years with a cervical HPV16 infection that either progressed to CIN3+ or cleared (not recorded which). In this chain, TRBV7-6 is recombined with TRBJ2-3; 7 of the junction bases match TRBD2. CDR3 bases read: TGTGCCAGCAGTCGGGGGGTTGATACG. Its product reads: CASSRGVDT. The full CDR3 protein is CASSRGVDTQYF.